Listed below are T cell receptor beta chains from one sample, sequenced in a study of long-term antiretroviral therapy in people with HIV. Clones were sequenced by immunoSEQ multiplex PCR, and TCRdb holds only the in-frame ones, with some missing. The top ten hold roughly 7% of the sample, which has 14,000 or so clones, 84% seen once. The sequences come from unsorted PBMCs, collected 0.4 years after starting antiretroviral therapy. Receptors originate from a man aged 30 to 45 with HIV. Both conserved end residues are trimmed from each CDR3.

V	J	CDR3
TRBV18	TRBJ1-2	ASSTGLGGVYGYT
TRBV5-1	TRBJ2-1	ASSLAHFYNEQF
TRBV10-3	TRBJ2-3	AISQRLGLAASTDTQY
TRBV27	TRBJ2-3	ASSLLAGDSQGQY
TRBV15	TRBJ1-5	ATSGDQGVQPQH
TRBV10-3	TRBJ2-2	AISRAGVDTGELF
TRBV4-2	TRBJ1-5	ASSQVLDSNQPQH
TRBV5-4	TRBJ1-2	ASSFEQGIERNGYT
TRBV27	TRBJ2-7	ASRVSGLPGGEQY
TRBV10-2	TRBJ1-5	ASSDPGQGARQPQH
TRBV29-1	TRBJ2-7	SVADHTGLEAYEQY
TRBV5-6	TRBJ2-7	ASSWDGSYEQY
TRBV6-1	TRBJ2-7	ASEVRTVPYEQY
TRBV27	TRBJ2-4	ASRLTVAKNIQY
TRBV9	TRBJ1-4	ASRAGGGGTNEKLF
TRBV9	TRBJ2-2	ASSVVAGFNTGELF
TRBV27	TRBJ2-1	ASSRSSYNEQF
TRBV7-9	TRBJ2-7	ASAAGGAYEQY
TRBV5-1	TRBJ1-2	ASSASGGYGYT
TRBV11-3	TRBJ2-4	ASSPRTGDGKNIQY
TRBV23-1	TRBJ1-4	ASSPGDRVEKLF